One T cell receptor beta chain is described in this entry. Data came from immunoSEQ multiplex PCR; TCRdb stores just in-frame clones and leaves some out. The sample includes fewer than 30,000 clones, 85% of them seen just once. The sample comes from a study of blood T cell repertoires in COVID-19. V gave up 6 bases and J gave up 2 bases; unmatched junction bases: 3. The CDR3 is 14 amino acids. Per the germline V gene, CDR1 is LGHDT and CDR2 is YNNKEL (reference sequence). V gene TRBV3-1 (or the pseudogene TRBV3-2) combines with J gene TRBJ2-3, with TRBD2 matching 9 bases. The sequence was collected from a human donor in a cohort sampled during active COVID-19. The sample consisted of peripheral blood. For the CDR3, the DNA is TGTGCCAGCAGGACTAGCGGAGTCACAGATACGCAGTATTTT. It codes for CASRTSGVTDTQYF.